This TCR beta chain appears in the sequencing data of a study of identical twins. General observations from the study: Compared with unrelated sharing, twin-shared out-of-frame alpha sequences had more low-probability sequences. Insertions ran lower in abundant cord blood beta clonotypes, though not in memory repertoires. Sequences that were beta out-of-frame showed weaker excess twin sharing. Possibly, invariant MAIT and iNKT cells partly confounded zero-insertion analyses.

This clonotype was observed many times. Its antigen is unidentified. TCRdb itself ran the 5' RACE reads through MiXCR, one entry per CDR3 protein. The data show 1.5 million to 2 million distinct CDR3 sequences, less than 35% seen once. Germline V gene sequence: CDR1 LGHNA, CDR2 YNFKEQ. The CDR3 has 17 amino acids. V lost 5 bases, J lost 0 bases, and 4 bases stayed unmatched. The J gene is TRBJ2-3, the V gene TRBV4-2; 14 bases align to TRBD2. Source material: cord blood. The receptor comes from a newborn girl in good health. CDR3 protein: CASSRLAGGTSTDTQYF. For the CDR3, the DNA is TGTGCCAGCAGCAGACTAGCGGGGGGGACTAGCACAGATACGCAGTATTTT.